The present T cell receptor beta chain was sequenced within a study of OX40 agonist ivuxolimab in advanced cancers. Sequenced by immunoSEQ multiplex PCR; TCRdb stores in-frame clones only, minus some. The sample lists about 45,000 clones, approximately 86% seen once, with about 13% in the top ten. V lost 7 bases and J lost 3, with 25 bases in between. The germline V gene encodes CDR1 LNHDA and CDR2 SQIVND (reference sequence). The CDR3 loop spans 18 amino acids. This sequence joins TRBV19 and TRBJ2-1, with D perhaps matching TRBD2 (6 bases). Specimen: CD4+ or CD8+ T cells sorted from blood, collected in a trial of the OX40 agonist ivuxolimab. The sequence was collected from an adult with an advanced solid tumor such as melanoma, head and neck, liver or kidney cancer. The CDR3, as DNA: TGTGCCAGTACCGAGACTAGTGGGGGAGGCCGTGGCTACAATGAGCAGTTCTTC. This codes for CASTETSGGGRGYNEQFF.